One T cell receptor beta chain is described in this entry. Its specificity is unknown. This specimen comes from a study of cytomegalovirus exposure and HLA in healthy donors. Study-wide findings and caveats: Sequencing likely produced, as an artifact, a cluster of highly shared sequence variants.

V shed 3 bases and J shed 2 bases, with 15 bases lying between them. In germline, CDR1 is SGHDN, CDR2 FVKESK. The CDR3 contains 16 residues. PCR primers comprised 60 Vbeta and 13 Jbeta primers. TCRdb's copy holds only in-frame clones and misses some; the assay was immunoSEQ multiplex PCR. In the table there are roughly 200,000 clones, about 9% of which are singletons. This TCR was recovered from a young woman in good health and CMV-seropositive. The material sequenced was PBMCs. The gene calls are TRBV14 and TRBJ2-3, with D possibly matching TRBD2 (5 bases). Here the CDR3 DNA reads TGTGCCAGCAGCCAGGCTTCCCCGGGGTACACAGATACGCAGTATTTT. Translating it yields CASSQASPGYTDTQYF.